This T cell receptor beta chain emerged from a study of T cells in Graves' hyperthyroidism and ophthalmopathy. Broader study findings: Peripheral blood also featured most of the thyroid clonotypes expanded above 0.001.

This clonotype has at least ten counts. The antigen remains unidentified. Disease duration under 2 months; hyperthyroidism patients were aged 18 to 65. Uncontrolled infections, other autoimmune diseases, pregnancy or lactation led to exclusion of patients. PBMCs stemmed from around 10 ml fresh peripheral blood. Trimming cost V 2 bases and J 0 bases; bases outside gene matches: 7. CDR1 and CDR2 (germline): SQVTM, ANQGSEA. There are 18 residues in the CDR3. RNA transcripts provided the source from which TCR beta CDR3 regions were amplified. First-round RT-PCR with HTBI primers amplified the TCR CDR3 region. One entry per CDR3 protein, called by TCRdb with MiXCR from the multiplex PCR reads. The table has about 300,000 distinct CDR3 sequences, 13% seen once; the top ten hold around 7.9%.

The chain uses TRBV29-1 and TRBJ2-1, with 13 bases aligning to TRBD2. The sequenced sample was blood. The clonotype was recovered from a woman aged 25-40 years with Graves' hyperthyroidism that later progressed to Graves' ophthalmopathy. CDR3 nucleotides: TGCAGCGTTGAATTTACTAGCGGGAGGGTCAGCTCCTACAATGAGCAGTTCTTC. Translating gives CSVEFTSGRVSSYNEQFF.